The entry below gives a single TCR beta chain sequence along with its context. Sequenced by immunoSEQ multiplex PCR; TCRdb stores in-frame clones only, minus some. The data contain 200,000 to 250,000 clones, about 85% of them singletons. The data stem from a study of blood T cell repertoires in COVID-19. Background on the study: There were acute and convalescent COVID-19 samples, and they came from the United States, Italy and Spain. PBMCs, B-cell-depleted T cells, or T cells were the source of the cDNA or gDNA that made up the material.

The germline V gene has CDR1 SGHTA and CDR2 FQGTGA. CDR3 size: 15 residues. Deletions cut 5 bases from V and 2 bases from J, with 15 bases between. Assignment of participants to cohorts was predicated upon participant-reported clinical history. Symptom resolution, clearance, or two negative PCRs marked donors in Cohort 3 as recovered. Material for sequencing was PBMCs or T cells enriched from blood (not recorded which). The J gene is TRBJ1-2, the V gene TRBV7-3; a possible D gene is TRBD1 (6 bases). This receptor was obtained from a woman aged 30 to 39 who had recovered from COVID-19. The CDR3 here is CASSPTGSSNYGYTF. The CDR3 DNA reads as TGTGCCAGCAGCCCTACAGGGTCGAGCAACTATGGCTACACCTTC. The complete variable domain, with remaining parts taken from reference TRBV7-3 and TRBJ1-2, reads GAGVSQTPSNKVTEKGKYVELRCDPISGHTALYWYRQSLGQGPEFLIYFQGTGAADDSGLPNDRFFAVRPEGSVSTLKIQRTERGDSAVYLCASSPTGSSNYGYTFGSGTRLTVV.